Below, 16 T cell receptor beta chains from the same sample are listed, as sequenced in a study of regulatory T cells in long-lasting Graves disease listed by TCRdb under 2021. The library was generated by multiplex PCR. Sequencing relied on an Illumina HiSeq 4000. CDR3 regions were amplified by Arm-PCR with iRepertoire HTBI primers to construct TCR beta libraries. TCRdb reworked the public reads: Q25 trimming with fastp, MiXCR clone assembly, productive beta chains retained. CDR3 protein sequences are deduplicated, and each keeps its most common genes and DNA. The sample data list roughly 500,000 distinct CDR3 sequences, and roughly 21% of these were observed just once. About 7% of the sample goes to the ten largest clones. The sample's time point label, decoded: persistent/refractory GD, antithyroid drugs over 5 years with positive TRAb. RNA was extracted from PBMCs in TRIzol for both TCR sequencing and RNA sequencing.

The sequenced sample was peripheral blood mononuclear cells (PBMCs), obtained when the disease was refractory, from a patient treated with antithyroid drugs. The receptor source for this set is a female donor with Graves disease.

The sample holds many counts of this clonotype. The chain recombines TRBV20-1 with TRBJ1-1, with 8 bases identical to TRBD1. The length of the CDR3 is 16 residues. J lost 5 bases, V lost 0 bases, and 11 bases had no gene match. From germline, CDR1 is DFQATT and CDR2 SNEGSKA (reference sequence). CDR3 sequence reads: CSAREAKTGVRTEAFF. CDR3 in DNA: TGCAGTGCTAGAGAGGCCAAGACAGGGGTGAGAACTGAAGCTTTCTTT.

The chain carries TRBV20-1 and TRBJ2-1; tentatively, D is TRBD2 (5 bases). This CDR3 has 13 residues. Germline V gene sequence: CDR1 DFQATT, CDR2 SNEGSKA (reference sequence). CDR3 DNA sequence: TGCAGCGCCAAGCGGCCATACGGGAATGAGCAGTTCTTC. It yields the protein CSAKRPYGNEQFF.

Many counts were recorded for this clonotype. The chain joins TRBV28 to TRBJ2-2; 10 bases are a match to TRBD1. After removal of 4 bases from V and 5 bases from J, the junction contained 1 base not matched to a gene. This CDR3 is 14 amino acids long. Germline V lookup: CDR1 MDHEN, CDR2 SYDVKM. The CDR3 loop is CASSSGQGTGELFF. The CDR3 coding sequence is TGTGCCAGCAGTTCGGGACAGGGGACCGGGGAGCTGTTTTTT.

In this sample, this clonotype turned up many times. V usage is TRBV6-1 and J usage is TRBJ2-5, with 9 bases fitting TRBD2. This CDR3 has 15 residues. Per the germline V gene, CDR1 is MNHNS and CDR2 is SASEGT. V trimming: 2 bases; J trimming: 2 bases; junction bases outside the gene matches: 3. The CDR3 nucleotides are TGTGCCAGCAGTGAACGGGCGGGAGGGCAAGAGACCCAGTACTTC. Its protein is CASSERAGGQETQYF.

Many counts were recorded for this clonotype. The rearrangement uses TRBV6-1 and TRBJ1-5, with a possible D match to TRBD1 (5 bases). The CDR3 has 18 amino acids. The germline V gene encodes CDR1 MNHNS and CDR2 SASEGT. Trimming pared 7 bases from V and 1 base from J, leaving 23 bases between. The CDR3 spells CASTPLWDPGLSNQPQHF. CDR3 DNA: TGTGCCAGCACCCCCTTGTGGGACCCTGGTTTGAGCAATCAGCCCCAGCATTTT.

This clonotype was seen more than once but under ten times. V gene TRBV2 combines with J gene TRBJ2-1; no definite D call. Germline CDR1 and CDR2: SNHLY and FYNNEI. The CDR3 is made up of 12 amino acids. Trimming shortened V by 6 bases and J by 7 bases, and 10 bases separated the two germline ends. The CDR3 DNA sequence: TGTGCCAGCAGCGTCAACCAGAATGAGCAGTTCTTC. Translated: CASSVNQNEQFF.

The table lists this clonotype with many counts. The CDR3 nucleotides are TGTGCCAGCAGCCAAGCACCACAAGAGACCCAGTACTTC. Protein product: CASSQAPQETQYF. This rearrangement joins TRBV16 to TRBJ2-5, with no clear D. With 2 bases removed from V and 2 bases from J, the gap between germline ends came to 6 bases. The CDR3 has 13 residues. CDR1 is KGHSY, CDR2 FQNENV, per germline.

The CDR3 sequence is CSARDVDSTLYNSPLHF. DNA of the CDR3: TGCAGTGCTAGAGATGTGGATAGCACTCTCTATAATTCACCCCTCCACTTT. The V call is TRBV20-1, the J call TRBJ1-6; D gene ambiguous. The germline V gene has CDR1 DFQATT and CDR2 SNEGSKA (reference sequence). The length of the CDR3 is 17 residues. Trimming took 0 bases from V and 3 from J, leaving 15 bases between them.

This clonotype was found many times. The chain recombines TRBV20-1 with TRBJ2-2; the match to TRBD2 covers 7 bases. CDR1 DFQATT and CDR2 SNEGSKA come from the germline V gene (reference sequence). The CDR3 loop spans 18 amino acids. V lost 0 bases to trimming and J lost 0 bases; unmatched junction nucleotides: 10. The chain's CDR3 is CSARDRKIGGANTGELFF. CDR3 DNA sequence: TGCAGTGCTAGAGATCGAAAGATTGGGGGGGCGAACACCGGGGAGCTGTTTTTT.

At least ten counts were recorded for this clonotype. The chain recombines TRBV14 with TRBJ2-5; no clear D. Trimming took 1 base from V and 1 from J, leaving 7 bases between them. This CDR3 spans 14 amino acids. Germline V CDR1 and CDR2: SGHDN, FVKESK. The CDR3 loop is CASSQANLQETQYF. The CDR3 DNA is TGTGCCAGCAGCCAAGCGAACCTCCAAGAGACCCAGTACTTC.

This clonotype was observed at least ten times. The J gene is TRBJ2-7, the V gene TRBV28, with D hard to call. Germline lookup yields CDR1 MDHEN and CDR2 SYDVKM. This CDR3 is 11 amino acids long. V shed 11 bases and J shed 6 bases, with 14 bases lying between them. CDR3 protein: CALGGGSEQYF. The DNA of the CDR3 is TGTGCCCTGGGTGGTGGCTCCGAGCAGTACTTC.

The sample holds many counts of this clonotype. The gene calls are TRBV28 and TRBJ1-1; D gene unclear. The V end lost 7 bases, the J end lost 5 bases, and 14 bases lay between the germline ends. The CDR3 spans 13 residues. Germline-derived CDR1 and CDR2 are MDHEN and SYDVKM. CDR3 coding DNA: TGTGCCAGCACCTCGCTAGGGATGACTGAAGCTTTCTTT. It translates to CASTSLGMTEAFF.

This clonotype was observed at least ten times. The CDR3 is CASSRGGRTETQYF. CDR3 bases: TGTGCCAGCAGTAGGGGGGGCCGGACTGAGACCCAGTACTTC. The chain combines TRBV12-3 or TRBV12-4 with TRBJ2-5, with D tentatively TRBD2 (7 bases). This CDR3 contains 14 residues. Trimming cost V 5 bases and J 5 bases, with 15 bases left between them.

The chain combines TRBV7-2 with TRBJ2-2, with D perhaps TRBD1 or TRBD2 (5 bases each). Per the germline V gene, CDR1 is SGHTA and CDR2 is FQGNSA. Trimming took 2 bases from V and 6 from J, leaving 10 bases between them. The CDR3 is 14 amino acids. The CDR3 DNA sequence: TGTGCCAGCAGCTTAATCGGGGCGGCCGGGGAGCTGTTTTTT. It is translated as CASSLIGAAGELFF.

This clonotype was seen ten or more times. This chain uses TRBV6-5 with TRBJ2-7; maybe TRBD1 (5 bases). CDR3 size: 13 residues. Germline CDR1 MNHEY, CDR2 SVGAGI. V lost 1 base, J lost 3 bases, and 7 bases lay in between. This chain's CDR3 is CASSYYDSYEQYF. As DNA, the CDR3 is TGTGCCAGCAGTTACTATGACAGCTACGAGCAGTACTTC.

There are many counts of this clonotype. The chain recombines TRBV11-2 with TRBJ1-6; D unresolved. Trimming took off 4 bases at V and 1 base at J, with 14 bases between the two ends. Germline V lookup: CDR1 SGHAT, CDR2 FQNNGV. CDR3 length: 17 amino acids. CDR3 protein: CASSYPGGSSYNSPLHF. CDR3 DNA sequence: TGTGCCAGCAGCTATCCAGGAGGAAGTTCCTATAATTCACCCCTCCACTTT.